These 25 T cell receptor beta chains were all obtained from the same sample, sequenced in a study of T-cell memory formation after mild COVID-19. TCRdb passed the 5' RACE reads through MiXCR, listing each CDR3 protein once. The sample shows roughly 600,000 distinct CDR3 sequences, about 20% of them seen only once. The sample was PBMCs or a T cell subset sorted from them (not recorded which). The receptors here all came from an adult woman who had mild COVID-19 (a few samples of this study predate the infection). Cell type and time point are not known.

The V gene is TRBV5-1, the J gene TRBJ2-7; D remains unclear. Germline CDR1 SGHRS, CDR2 YFSETQ. V lost 2 bases and J 3 bases, leaving 12 bases between the germline ends. The CDR3 spans 14 residues. The chain's CDR3 is CASSFDVNNYEQYF. The CDR3 DNA reads as TGCGCCAGCAGCTTCGATGTGAACAACTACGAGCAGTACTTC.

This clonotype has more than one count but fewer than ten. This chain joins TRBV5-1 and TRBJ1-1; D unclear. Germline lookup yields CDR1 SGHRS and CDR2 YFSETQ. The CDR3 consists of 14 residues. Trimming pared 2 bases from V and 3 bases from J, leaving 11 bases between. The CDR3 sequence: CASSFGRQDTEAFF. The DNA of the CDR3 is TGCGCCAGCAGCTTCGGTCGTCAAGACACTGAAGCTTTCTTT.

CDR3 loop: CASSKKGNTGELFF. Written as DNA, the CDR3 is TGTGCCAGCAGTAAGAAGGGGAACACCGGGGAGCTGTTTTTT. The V call is TRBV6-5, the J call TRBJ2-2; no clear D. From germline, CDR1 is MNHEY and CDR2 SVGAGI. With 5 bases removed from V and 1 base from J, the gap between germline ends came to 8 bases. This CDR3 comprises 14 residues.

The chain uses TRBV7-2 and TRBJ1-1, with a possible D match to TRBD1 (6 bases). V was pared by 4 bases and J by 4 bases, with 13 bases between. CDR1 is SGHTA and CDR2 is FQGNSA in the germline V gene. CDR3 length: 14 residues. The DNA of the CDR3 is TGTGCCAGCAGCTACAGGGTAAGGGGCACTGAAGCTTTCTTT. Translating gives CASSYRVRGTEAFF.

This clonotype was seen a handful of times. This chain uses TRBV3-1 with TRBJ2-2; maybe TRBD1 (5 bases). The CDR3 covers 16 residues. Per germline, CDR1 LGHDT and CDR2 YNNKEL (reference sequence). V was cut by 1 base and J by 1 base, with 10 bases left in between. CDR3 region: CASSQVTVLNTGELFF. The DNA for the CDR3 is TGTGCCAGCAGCCAAGTGACAGTCCTGAACACCGGGGAGCTGTTTTTT.

This clonotype was seen only a few times. The chain recombines TRBV20-1 with TRBJ2-2; D uncertain. The CDR3 contains 13 residues. V was trimmed by 3 bases and J by 0 bases, leaving 5 bases between them. Germline lookup yields CDR1 DFQATT and CDR2 SNEGSKA (reference sequence). In DNA, the CDR3 is TGCAGTGCTAGGCTTTCGAACACCGGGGAGCTGTTTTTT. It is translated as CSARLSNTGELFF.

This clonotype was seen more than once but under ten times. The chain joins TRBV6-5 to TRBJ2-7; 8 nucleotides match TRBD1. Trimming at V came to 5 bases and at J to 6 bases, leaving 6 bases not matched to a gene. This CDR3 contains 13 residues. Germline CDR1 and CDR2: MNHEY and SVGAGI. The CDR3 protein is CASSPNDRGEQYF. The CDR3 DNA reads TGTGCCAGCAGTCCCAACGACAGGGGCGAGCAGTACTTC.

In this sample, this clonotype turned up a few times. In DNA, the CDR3 is TGTGCCAGCAACTTGGGGGATGAGTTCACAGATACGCAGTATTTT. This codes for CASNLGDEFTDTQYF. The chain is built from TRBV6-2 or TRBV6-3 and TRBJ2-3; D is tentatively TRBD1 or TRBD2 (5 bases each). Germline assignment: CDR1 MNHEY and CDR2 SVGEGT. Deletions cut 7 bases from V and 2 bases from J, with 16 bases between. The CDR3 runs 15 residues.

This clonotype was seen only a few times. The chain employs TRBV29-1 and TRBJ1-1; D remains ambiguous. This CDR3 is 11 amino acids long. Trimming took 6 bases from V and 7 from J, leaving 12 bases between them. Germline V lookup: CDR1 SQVTM, CDR2 ANQGSEA. The CDR3 here is CSVGWVGEAFF. The DNA for the CDR3 is TGCAGCGTGGGGTGGGTCGGTGAAGCTTTCTTT. The whole variable domain, remainder taken from reference TRBV29-1 and TRBJ1-1, is SAVISQKPSRDICQRGTSLTIQCQVDSQVTMMFWYRQQPGQSLTLIATANQGSEATYESGFVIDKFPISRPNLTFSTLTVSNMSPEDSSIYLCSVGWVGEAFFGQGTRLTVV.

This clonotype showed up many times. This chain joins TRBV7-9 and TRBJ2-1; TRBD2 matches 10 bases. The CDR3 is 15 amino acids. Losses at the gene ends were 6 bases for V and 5 bases for J; bases not matched to a gene: 7. Germline CDR1 SEHNR, CDR2 FQNEAQ (reference sequence). The CDR3 nucleotides are TGTGCCAGCAGTCCGGGCAGCGGGAGGGACAATGAGCAGTTCTTC. As protein: CASSPGSGRDNEQFF.

There are a few counts of this clonotype. The chain recombines TRBV18 with TRBJ1-2, with TRBD1 matching 7 bases. In germline, CDR1 is KGHSH, CDR2 LQKENI. The CDR3 totals 16 residues. V shed 2 bases, J shed 5 bases, and the junction held 11 bases outside the gene matches. The CDR3, as DNA: TGTGCCAGCTCACCAGGGAGGGACAGCCTCCCGTATGGCTACACCTTC. Its protein is CASSPGRDSLPYGYTF.

This clonotype was counted only a few times. The CDR3 sequence: CASGLGTSGSNEQFF. Written as DNA, the CDR3 is TGTGCTAGTGGTTTGGGGACTAGCGGATCCAATGAGCAGTTCTTC. The J gene is TRBJ2-1, the V gene TRBV12-5; 10 bases are shared with TRBD2. The CDR3 is made up of 15 amino acids. Germline V lookup: CDR1 LGHNT, CDR2 FRNRAP. Losses at the gene ends were 1 base for V and 6 bases for J; bases not matched to a gene: 3.

The gene calls are TRBV4-2 and TRBJ2-1, with 8 positions matching TRBD2. The germline V gene encodes CDR1 LGHNA and CDR2 YNFKEQ. The CDR3 has 15 residues. V lost 3 bases to trimming and J lost 7 bases; unmatched junction nucleotides: 8. CDR3 region: CASSHGTTGGNEQFF. Written as DNA, the CDR3 is TGTGCCAGCAGCCACGGGACGACGGGAGGGAATGAGCAGTTCTTC.

The chain combines TRBV7-2 with TRBJ1-5, with a weak D call TRBD1 (6 bases). The CDR3 extends over 15 amino acids. CDR1 SGHTA and CDR2 FQGNSA come from the germline V gene. The V end lost 4 bases, the J end lost 7 bases, and 17 bases lay between the germline ends. Here the CDR3 DNA reads TGTGCCAGCAGCTCACAGGGAGGGCAGGGCCAGCCCCAGCATTTT. Amino acids: CASSSQGGQGQPQHF. Full variable domain (remainder filled in from reference TRBV7-2 and TRBJ1-5): GAGVSQSPSNKVTEKGKDVELRCDPISGHTALYWYRQSLGQGLEFLIYFQGNSAPDKSGLPSDRFSAERTGGSVSTLTIQRTQQEDSAVYLCASSSQGGQGQPQHFGDGTRLSIL.

The chain joins TRBV7-9 to TRBJ1-1; perhaps TRBD1 as D (5 bases). V dropped 2 bases and J dropped 1 base, with 14 bases sitting between them. In germline, CDR1 is SEHNR, CDR2 FQNEAQ (reference sequence). CDR3 length: 16 amino acids. DNA for the CDR3: TGTGCCAGCAGCTTATCTCTAACAGGCCAGAACACTGAAGCTTTCTTT. It codes for CASSLSLTGQNTEAFF.

The rearrangement uses TRBV4-2 and TRBJ1-1; 9 bases align to TRBD1. Per the germline V gene, CDR1 is LGHNA and CDR2 is YNFKEQ. Trimming removed 1 base from V and 4 bases from J; junction bases left unmatched: 13. The CDR3 runs to 18 residues. The CDR3 DNA is TGTGCCAGCAGCCAAGTGTTGACAGGGGGGGGTTCGGGCACTGAAGCTTTCTTT. This codes for CASSQVLTGGGSGTEAFF.

This clonotype was counted between two and nine times. CDR3 nucleotide sequence: TGTGCCAGCAGCGGGGTGTTCAACACCGGGGAGCTGTTTTTT. Its protein is CASSGVFNTGELFF. V usage is TRBV7-9 and J usage is TRBJ2-2; D is unclear. This CDR3 has 14 amino acids. Germline V CDR1 and CDR2: SEHNR, FQNEAQ (reference sequence). Trimming cost V 5 bases and J 2 bases, with 9 bases left between them.

This clonotype was seen only a few times. The chain carries TRBV11-3 and TRBJ2-2, with D perhaps TRBD2 (5 bases). With 5 bases removed from V and 6 bases from J, the gap between germline ends came to 10 bases. This CDR3 is 13 amino acids long. Germline-derived CDR1 and CDR2 are SGHNT and YENEEA. CDR3 sequence reads: CASSPSRAGELFF. CDR3 bases: TGTGCCAGCAGCCCCTCGAGGGCCGGGGAGCTGTTTTTT.

CDR3 nucleotide sequence: TGTGCCAGCAGCCGCGGACAGGGAGGCTATGGCTACACCTTC. Translated: CASSRGQGGYGYTF. The chain joins TRBV7-2 to TRBJ1-2, with 8 bases that match TRBD1. The CDR3 loop spans 14 amino acids. The germline V gene encodes CDR1 SGHTA and CDR2 FQGNSA. V dropped 5 bases and J dropped 4; count of bases not matched to a gene: 6.

The chain carries TRBV20-1 and TRBJ2-1; D is possibly TRBD1 (7 bases). V lost 3 bases and J lost 4, with 16 bases in between. Germline V gene lookup returns CDR1 DFQATT and CDR2 SNEGSKA (reference sequence). The CDR3 is 15 residues long. For the CDR3, the DNA is TGCAGTGCTAGCAAGGGGGCAGGGAGGTACAATGAGCAGTTCTTC. The encoded protein is CSASKGAGRYNEQFF.

This chain uses TRBV12-3 or TRBV12-4 with TRBJ1-1, with 7 nucleotides matching TRBD1. The CDR3 loop spans 15 amino acids. J was trimmed by 1 base and V by 6 bases; bases with no gene match: 8. This CDR3 is CASSESGTANTEAFF. In nucleotides, the CDR3 is TGTGCCAGCAGCGAATCCGGGACAGCGAACACTGAAGCTTTCTTT.

This clonotype has a count of ten or more. The chain joins TRBV5-1 to TRBJ2-7; no firm D call. CDR3 length: 14 residues. Germline V gene sequence: CDR1 SGHRS, CDR2 YFSETQ. V was trimmed by 5 bases and J by 4 bases, leaving 16 bases between them. The CDR3 here is CASSQKNGPYEQYF. CDR3 coding DNA: TGCGCCAGCAGTCAAAAAAATGGACCTTACGAGCAGTACTTC.

The V call is TRBV4-1, the J call TRBJ2-6, with D possibly being TRBD2 (6 bases). The CDR3 runs 18 residues. V was pared by 4 bases and J by 0 bases, with 16 bases between. The germline gives CDR1 MGHRA, CDR2 YSYEKL. CDR3 sequence reads: CASSLLPGLSSGANVLTF. In DNA, the CDR3 is TGCGCCAGCAGCCTTTTACCGGGACTCAGCTCTGGGGCCAACGTCCTGACTTTC.

The chain has TRBV20-1 and TRBJ1-1; no definite D call. The germline gives CDR1 DFQATT, CDR2 SNEGSKA (reference sequence). V lost 1 base and J lost 4, with 4 bases in between. CDR3 length equals 11 residues. CDR3 nucleotide sequence: TGCAGTGCTAGAGGAGCCACTGAAGCTTTCTTT. This codes for CSARGATEAFF.

This clonotype was found a few times. The chain carries TRBV19 and TRBJ2-1; D is unclear. The CDR3 has 14 residues. The germline CDR1 and CDR2 sequences are LNHDA and SQIVND (reference sequence). The chain's CDR3 is CARADESSYNEQFF. The CDR3 DNA follows: TGTGCAAGGGCAGATGAGAGCTCCTACAATGAGCAGTTCTTC.